The next 18 T cell receptor beta chains were all read from a single sample in a study of CD8 T cells in ankylosing spondylitis. One entry per CDR3 protein, called by TCRdb with MiXCR from the 5' RACE reads. Among about 88,000 distinct CDR3 sequences listed, around 25% were seen once. The sequenced sample was blood, either unsorted or a sorted T cell fraction (not recorded which). Receptors were obtained from a male donor with ankylosing spondylitis or in good health (not recorded which).

The V gene is TRBV5-1, the J gene TRBJ2-1; 11 bases match TRBD2. The V gene end was trimmed by 4 bases and the J gene end by 6 bases; junction bases not matched to a gene: 9. Germline CDR1 is SGHRS and CDR2 is YFSETQ. This CDR3 spans 16 amino acids. Written as DNA, the CDR3 is TGCGCCAGCAGCCTCTTACTAGCGGGAGCCTCCAATGAGCAGTTCTTC. It is translated as CASSLLLAGASNEQFF.

The V call is TRBV12-3 or TRBV12-4, the J call TRBJ1-3; D perhaps matches TRBD1 (6 bases). The CDR3 extends over 14 amino acids. Trimming stripped 2 bases from V and 4 bases from J, with 9 bases between. The CDR3 DNA is TGTGCCAGCAGTTTACGACAGGCCGGAAACACCATATATTTT. Translation: CASSLRQAGNTIYF.

This clonotype appeared a few times. This chain joins TRBV20-1 and TRBJ2-7; D remains ambiguous. Germline V lookup: CDR1 DFQATT, CDR2 SNEGSKA (reference sequence). The CDR3 totals 13 residues. V shed 4 bases and J shed 3 bases, with 13 bases lying between them. The CDR3 sequence: CSAKDRSDYEQYF. The CDR3 DNA follows: TGCAGTGCTAAGGACCGGTCGGACTACGAGCAGTACTTC.

V and J are TRBV20-1 and TRBJ2-3; D is uncertain. Germline lookup yields CDR1 DFQATT and CDR2 SNEGSKA (reference sequence). With 3 bases removed from V and 0 bases from J, the gap between germline ends came to 4 bases. The CDR3 sequence is 12 residues long. The DNA of the CDR3 is TGCAGTGCTAGCGGGAGCACAGATACGCAGTATTTT. It translates to CSASGSTDTQYF.

This clonotype has only a few counts. The chain carries TRBV2 and TRBJ1-1; D not certain. The CDR3 runs 11 residues. Germline V CDR1 and CDR2: SNHLY, FYNNEI. V lost 1 base and J lost 11, with 8 bases in between. CDR3 in amino acids: CASSEDGIAFF. The CDR3 coding sequence is TGTGCCAGCAGTGAAGACGGGATTGCTTTCTTT.

This clonotype occurred a few times. V gene TRBV20-1 combines with J gene TRBJ1-6, with 7 bases identical to TRBD1. The CDR3 loop spans 14 amino acids. Germline CDR1 DFQATT, CDR2 SNEGSKA (reference sequence). CDR3 sequence: CTAGQGGYNSPLHF. CDR3 DNA sequence: TGCACCGCAGGTCAGGGGGGCTATAATTCACCCCTCCACTTT.

The V and J genes are TRBV10-3 and TRBJ1-1; D unclear. CDR1 ENHRY and CDR2 SYGVKD come from the germline V gene. The CDR3 length is 15 residues. V was shortened by 6 bases and J by 5 bases, with 19 bases between the two germline ends. The DNA for the CDR3 is TGTGCCATCAGCCGGCGGGCCGTCCTGGTAACTGAAGCTTTCTTT. Translation gives CAISRRAVLVTEAFF.

CDR3 in DNA: TGTGCCAGCAGGCCCGGACAGGGGTATAATTCACCCCTCCACTTT. This gives the protein CASRPGQGYNSPLHF. The chain combines TRBV7-2 with TRBJ1-6; 9 positions match TRBD1. V shed 6 bases and J 4 bases; nucleotides not matched to a gene: 4. The CDR3 runs 15 residues. The germline CDR1 and CDR2 sequences are SGHTA and FQGNSA.

CDR3 sequence (DNA): TGCGCCAGCAGCTTGAATACAGGCGATGAAAAACTGTTTTTT. Its translation is CASSLNTGDEKLFF. The rearrangement uses TRBV5-1 and TRBJ1-4, with D perhaps matching TRBD1 (5 bases). This CDR3 region has 14 residues. The germline CDR1 and CDR2 sequences are SGHRS and YFSETQ. V was pared by 1 base and J by 6 bases, with 10 bases between.

As to this clonotype: One end of the junction fails to match germline, which may point to a read error. This sequence joins TRBV7-7 and TRBJ2-1; the match to TRBD2 covers 10 bases. Germline CDR1 and CDR2: SSHAT and FNYEAQ (reference sequence). The CDR3 extends over 13 amino acids. CDR3 sequence reads: CASSLAGVNEQFF. CDR3 nucleotides: TGTGCTAGCAGCCTAGCGGGAGTAAATGAGCAGTTCTTC.

V usage is TRBV7-6 and J usage is TRBJ2-3; D not certain. CDR1 SGHVS and CDR2 FNYEAQ come from the germline V gene. V was shortened by 1 base and J by 0 bases, with 8 bases between the two germline ends. The CDR3 runs to 15 residues. The CDR3 loop is CASSLVGASTDTQYF. For the CDR3, the DNA is TGTGCCAGCAGCTTAGTAGGCGCTAGCACAGATACGCAGTATTTT.

This chain uses TRBV12-3 or TRBV12-4 with TRBJ2-3; D unclear. The CDR3 contains 13 residues. V lost 3 bases, J lost 6 bases, and 10 bases lay in between. CDR3 region: CASSFSASDTQYF. The CDR3 DNA follows: TGTGCCAGCAGTTTTTCCGCCTCGGATACGCAGTATTTT.

J is TRBJ2-7 and V is TRBV7-9; D ambiguous. The CDR3 is 15 residues long. CDR1 and CDR2 from the germline V gene are SEHNR and FQNEAQ (reference sequence). V lost 5 bases and J 0 bases, leaving 14 bases between the germline ends. The CDR3 reads CASSLDGSISYEQYF. The CDR3 coding sequence is TGTGCCAGCAGCCTCGACGGCAGCATCTCCTACGAGCAGTACTTC.

The sample holds a few counts of this clonotype. Its ends do not fully match the called genes, so a read error is possible. V and J are TRBV6-6 and TRBJ1-1; D uncertain. The CDR3 consists of 11 residues. CDR1 MNHNY and CDR2 SVGAGI come from the germline V gene (reference sequence). The DNA for the CDR3 is TGTGCCAGCAGTTACCCCGGACCTAGAACTTTT. Amino acids: CASSYPGPRTF.

This clonotype was recorded a few times. This chain uses TRBV28 with TRBJ1-2; D not resolved. The CDR3 has 17 amino acids. The V end was cut by 2 bases, the J end by 0 bases, with 16 bases between. Germline V CDR1 and CDR2: MDHEN, SYDVKM. The CDR3 DNA reads as TGTGCCAGCAGTTTAAACGCCGGTTATGGAGCTAACTATGGCTACACCTTC. This codes for CASSLNAGYGANYGYTF.

J is TRBJ2-3 and V is TRBV12-3 or TRBV12-4, with 10 bases aligning to TRBD1. The J segment lost 4 bases and the V segment lost 5 bases, leaving 6 bases of the junction unmatched. The CDR3 totals 15 residues. The CDR3 DNA sequence: TGTGCCAGCAGTCTGACAGGGGGCGGCTCAGATACGCAGTATTTT. Encoded protein: CASSLTGGGSDTQYF.

This clonotype was observed a handful of times. The chain has TRBV20-1 and TRBJ2-1; a weak D match, TRBD2 (5 bases). This CDR3 spans 15 amino acids. Germline loops: CDR1 DFQATT, CDR2 SNEGSKA (reference sequence). The V end was cut by 3 bases, the J end by 1 base, with 13 bases between. CDR3 nucleotides: TGCAGTGCTAGTAGCGCCAAACCTTCCTACAATGAGCAGTTCTTC. This codes for CSASSAKPSYNEQFF.

At least ten counts were recorded for this clonotype. The chain is built from TRBV20-1 and TRBJ2-1; 9 bases match TRBD1. This CDR3 has 13 amino acids. Germline loops: CDR1 DFQATT, CDR2 SNEGSKA (reference sequence). The V segment lost 6 bases and the J segment 2 bases; nucleotides outside the gene matches: 2. The CDR3 sequence: CSARTGAYNEQFF. The CDR3 nucleotides are TGCAGTGCCCGGACAGGGGCCTACAATGAGCAGTTCTTC.